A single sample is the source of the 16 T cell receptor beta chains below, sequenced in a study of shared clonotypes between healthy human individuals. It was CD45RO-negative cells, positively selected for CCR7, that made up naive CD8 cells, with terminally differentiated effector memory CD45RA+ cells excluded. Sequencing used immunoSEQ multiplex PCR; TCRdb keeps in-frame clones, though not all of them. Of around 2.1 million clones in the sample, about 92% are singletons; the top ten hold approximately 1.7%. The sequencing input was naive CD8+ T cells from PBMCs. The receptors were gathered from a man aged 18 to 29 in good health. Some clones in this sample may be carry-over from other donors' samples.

The CDR3 nucleotides read TGTGCCAGTAGTTCGCCCTACAGGGGAACTAATGAAAAACTGTTTTTT. Translated, it gives CASSSPYRGTNEKLFF. The chain joins TRBV19 to TRBJ1-4, with 7 positions matching TRBD1. The germline gives CDR1 LNHDA, CDR2 SQIVND (reference sequence). The V segment lost 5 bases and the J segment 1 base; nucleotides outside the gene matches: 7. The CDR3 runs to 16 residues.

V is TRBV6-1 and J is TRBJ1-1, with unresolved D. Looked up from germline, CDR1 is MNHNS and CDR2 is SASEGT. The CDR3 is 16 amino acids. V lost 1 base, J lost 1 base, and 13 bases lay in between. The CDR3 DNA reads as TGTGCCAGCAGTGAAGATGGTGGGCCAGCGAACACTGAAGCTTTCTTT. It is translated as CASSEDGGPANTEAFF.

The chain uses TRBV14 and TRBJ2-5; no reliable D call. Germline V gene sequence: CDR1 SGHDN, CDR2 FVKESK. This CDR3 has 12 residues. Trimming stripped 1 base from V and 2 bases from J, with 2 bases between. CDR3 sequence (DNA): TGTGCCAGCAGCCAAGGGCAAGAGACCCAGTACTTC. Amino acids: CASSQGQETQYF.

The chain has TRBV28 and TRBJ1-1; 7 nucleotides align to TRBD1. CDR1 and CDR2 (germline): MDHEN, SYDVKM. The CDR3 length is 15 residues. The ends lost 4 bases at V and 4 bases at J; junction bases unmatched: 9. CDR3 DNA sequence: TGTGCCAGCAGTTCCGGGACAGAGGGACTCACTGAAGCTTTCTTT. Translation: CASSSGTEGLTEAFF.

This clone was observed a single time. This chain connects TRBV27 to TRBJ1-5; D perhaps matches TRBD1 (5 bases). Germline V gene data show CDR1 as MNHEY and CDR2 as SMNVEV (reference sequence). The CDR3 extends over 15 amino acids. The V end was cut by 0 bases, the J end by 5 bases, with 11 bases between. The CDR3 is CASSLSGVGHQPQHF. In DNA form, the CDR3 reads TGTGCCAGCAGTTTATCAGGGGTGGGGCATCAGCCCCAGCATTTT.

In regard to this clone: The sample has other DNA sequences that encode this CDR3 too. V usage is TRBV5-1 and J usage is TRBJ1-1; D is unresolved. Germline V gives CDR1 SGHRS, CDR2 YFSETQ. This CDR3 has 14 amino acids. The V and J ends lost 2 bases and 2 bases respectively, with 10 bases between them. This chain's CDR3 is CASSFAGPNTEAFF. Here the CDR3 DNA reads TGCGCCAGCAGCTTCGCAGGCCCAAACACTGAAGCTTTCTTT. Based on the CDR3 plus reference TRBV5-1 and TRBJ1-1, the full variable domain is KAGVTQTPRYLIKTRGQQVTLSCSPISGHRSVSWYQQTPGQGLQFLFEYFSETQRNKGNFPGRFSGRQFSNSRSEMNVSTLELGDSALYLCASSFAGPNTEAFFGQGTRLTVV.

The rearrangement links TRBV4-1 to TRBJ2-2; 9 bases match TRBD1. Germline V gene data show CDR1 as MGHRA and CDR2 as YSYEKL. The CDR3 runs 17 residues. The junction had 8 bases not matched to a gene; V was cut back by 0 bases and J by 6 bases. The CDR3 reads CASSQDERQGVSGELFF. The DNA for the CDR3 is TGCGCCAGCAGCCAAGATGAGAGACAGGGGGTTTCCGGGGAGCTGTTTTTT.

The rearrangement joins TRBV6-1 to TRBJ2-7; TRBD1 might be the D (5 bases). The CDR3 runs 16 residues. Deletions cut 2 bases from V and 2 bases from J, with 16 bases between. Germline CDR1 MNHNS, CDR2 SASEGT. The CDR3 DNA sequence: TGTGCCAGCAGTGAATTAGGTGACAGTATGGCCTACGAGCAGTACTTC. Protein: CASSELGDSMAYEQYF.

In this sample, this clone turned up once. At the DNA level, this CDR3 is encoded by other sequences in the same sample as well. The CDR3 DNA follows: TGTGCCAGTTGGACTAGCTCCTACGAGCAGTACTTC. This codes for CASWTSSYEQYF. This chain joins TRBV27 and TRBJ2-7, with 7 positions matching TRBD2. Germline V gene lookup returns CDR1 MNHEY and CDR2 SMNVEV (reference sequence). The CDR3 loop spans 12 amino acids. The V and J ends lost 9 bases and 0 bases, in that order; junction bases with no gene match: 2.

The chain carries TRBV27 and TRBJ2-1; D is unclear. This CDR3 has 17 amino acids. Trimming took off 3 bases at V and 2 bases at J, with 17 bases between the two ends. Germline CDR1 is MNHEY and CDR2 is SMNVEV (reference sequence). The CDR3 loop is CASSFQTPDAAYNEQFF. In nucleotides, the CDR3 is TGTGCCAGCAGTTTTCAAACCCCCGACGCTGCCTACAATGAGCAGTTCTTC.

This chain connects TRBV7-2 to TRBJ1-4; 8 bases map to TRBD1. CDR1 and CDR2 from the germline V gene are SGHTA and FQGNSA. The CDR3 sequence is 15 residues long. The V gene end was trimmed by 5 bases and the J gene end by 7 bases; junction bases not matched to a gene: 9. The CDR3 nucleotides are TGTGCCAGCAGCAAACAGGGGGTGGAGGGTGAAAAACTGTTTTTT. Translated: CASSKQGVEGEKLFF.

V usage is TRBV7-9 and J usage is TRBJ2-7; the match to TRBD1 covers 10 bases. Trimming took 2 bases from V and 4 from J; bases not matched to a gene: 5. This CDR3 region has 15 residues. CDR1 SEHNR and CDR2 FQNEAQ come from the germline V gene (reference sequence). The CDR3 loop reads CASSLRDRGPYEQYF. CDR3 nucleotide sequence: TGTGCCAGCAGCTTACGGGACAGGGGCCCTTACGAGCAGTACTTC.

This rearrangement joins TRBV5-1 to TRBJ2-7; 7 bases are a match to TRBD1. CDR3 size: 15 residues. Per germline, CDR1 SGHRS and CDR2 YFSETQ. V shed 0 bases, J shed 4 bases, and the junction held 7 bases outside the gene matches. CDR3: CASSLGLDRSYEQYF. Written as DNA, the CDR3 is TGCGCCAGCAGCTTGGGATTGGACAGGTCGTACGAGCAGTACTTC.

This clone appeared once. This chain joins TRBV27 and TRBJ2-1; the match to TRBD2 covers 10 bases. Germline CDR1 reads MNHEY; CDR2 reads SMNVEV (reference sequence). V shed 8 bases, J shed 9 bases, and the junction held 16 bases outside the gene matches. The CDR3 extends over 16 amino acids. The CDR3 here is CASRDRDLAGVGEQFF. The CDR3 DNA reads TGTGCCAGCCGGGATAGGGATCTAGCGGGAGTCGGTGAGCAGTTCTTC.

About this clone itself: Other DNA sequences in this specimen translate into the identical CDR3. CDR3 sequence: CASSASYGYTF. The CDR3 DNA reads TGTGCCAGCAGCGCCTCCTATGGCTACACCTTC. J is TRBJ1-2 and V is TRBV9, with D hard to call. This CDR3 spans 11 amino acids. V was clipped by 3 bases and J by 4 bases, with 4 bases between them. Germline CDR1 SGDLS, CDR2 YYNGEE.

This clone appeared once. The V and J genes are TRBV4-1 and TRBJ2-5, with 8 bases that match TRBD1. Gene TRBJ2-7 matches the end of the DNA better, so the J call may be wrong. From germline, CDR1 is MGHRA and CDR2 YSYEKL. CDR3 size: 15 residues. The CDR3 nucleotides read TGCGCCAGCAGCCAAGACCGGACAGGGACCTACGAGCAGTACTTC. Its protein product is CASSQDRTGTYEQYF.